Listed below are T cell receptor beta chains from one sample, sequenced in a study of OX40 agonist ivuxolimab in advanced cancers. Libraries were prepared by immunoSEQ multiplex PCR; TCRdb keeps only in-frame clonotypes and omits some of them. The table records 90,000 to 95,000 clones, around 84% of them present only once. The sequenced sample was CD4+ or CD8+ T cells sorted from blood, obtained in a trial of the OX40 agonist ivuxolimab. The receptor set was obtained from an adult with an advanced solid tumor such as melanoma, head and neck, liver or kidney cancer. Both conserved end residues are part of each CDR3. The D gene is left open where the match is weak. Rows may omit the clone size; those that give it use once, few, many or a size class.

CDR3 protein: CASSSGQMDSPLHF
CDR3 DNA: TGTGCCAGCAGTTCCGGACAGATGGATTCACCCCTCCACTTT
V gene: TRBV27
D gene: NA
J gene: TRBJ1-6
clone size: NA

CDR3 protein: CASSTQMNTEAFF
CDR3 DNA: TGTGCCAGCAGCACACAGATGAACACTGAAGCTTTCTTT
V gene: TRBV9
D gene: NA
J gene: TRBJ1-1
clone size: NA

CDR3 protein: CTSSQEPARGINQPQHF
CDR3 DNA: TGCACCAGCAGCCAAGAGCCCGCCCGGGGGATCAATCAGCCCCAGCATTTT
V gene: TRBV1
D gene: NA
J gene: TRBJ1-5
clone size: NA

CDR3 protein: CASSLQNSGNTIYF
CDR3 DNA: TGTGCCAGCAGCTTACAGAACTCTGGAAACACCATATATTTT
V gene: TRBV11-3
D gene: NA
J gene: TRBJ1-3
clone size: NA

CDR3 protein: CASNGQGHTEAFF
CDR3 DNA: TGTGCCAGCAACGGACAGGGGCACACTGAAGCTTTCTTT
V gene: TRBV2
D gene: TRBD1
J gene: TRBJ1-1
clone size: NA

CDR3 protein: CASSRDWSSYEQYF
CDR3 DNA: TGTGCCAGCTCCCGGGACTGGAGCTCCTACGAGCAGTACTTC
V gene: TRBV18
D gene: NA
J gene: TRBJ2-7
clone size: NA

CDR3 protein: CASSPTVAGRGEQYF
CDR3 DNA: TGTGCCAGCAGTCCTACGGTAGCAGGGCGGGGAGAGCAGTACTTC
V gene: TRBV2
D gene: NA
J gene: TRBJ2-7
clone size: NA

CDR3 protein: CASSLVGSPYSNQPQHF
CDR3 DNA: TGTGCCAGCAGCTTGGTGGGCAGTCCTTATAGCAATCAGCCCCAGCATTTT
V gene: TRBV5-5
D gene: NA
J gene: TRBJ1-5
clone size: NA

CDR3 protein: CASHGGQRGSGELFF
CDR3 DNA: TGTGCCTCACATGGAGGCCAGCGGGGGTCCGGGGAGCTGTTTTTT
V gene: TRBV30
D gene: TRBD2
J gene: TRBJ2-2
clone size: few

CDR3 protein: CASSMGGEGSNEQFF
CDR3 DNA: TGTGCCAGTAGTATGGGGGGGGAGGGCTCGAATGAGCAGTTCTTC
V gene: TRBV19
D gene: TRBD2
J gene: TRBJ2-1
clone size: NA

CDR3 protein: CASSQGTGFLINEQFF
CDR3 DNA: TGTGCCAGCAGCCAAGGGACAGGGTTTTTGATTAATGAGCAGTTCTTC
V gene: TRBV7-7
D gene: TRBD1
J gene: TRBJ2-1
clone size: NA

CDR3 protein: CASSSGTDNEKLFF
CDR3 DNA: TGTGCCAGCAGCTCGGGGACAGATAATGAAAAACTGTTTTTT
V gene: TRBV7-9
D gene: TRBD1
J gene: TRBJ1-4
clone size: NA

CDR3 protein: CASSSADTQYF
CDR3 DNA: TGTGCCAGCAGTTCAGCAGATACGCAGTATTTT
V gene: TRBV6-6
D gene: NA
J gene: TRBJ2-3
clone size: NA

CDR3 protein: CASSPGSYNSPLHF
CDR3 DNA: TGTGCCAGCTCACCAGGCTCCTATAATTCACCCCTCCACTTT
V gene: TRBV18
D gene: NA
J gene: TRBJ1-6
clone size: NA

CDR3 protein: CAWSVSPDTQYF
CDR3 DNA: TGTGCCTGGAGTGTATCCCCAGATACGCAGTATTTT
V gene: TRBV30
D gene: NA
J gene: TRBJ2-3
clone size: NA

CDR3 protein: CASSPTDLNEKLFF
CDR3 DNA: TGTGCCAGCAGTCCGACGGACCTTAATGAAAAACTGTTTTTT
V gene: TRBV28
D gene: NA
J gene: TRBJ1-4
clone size: NA

CDR3 protein: CASSFPPRDTQYF
CDR3 DNA: TGTGCCAGCAGTTTCCCCCCTCGGGATACGCAGTATTTT
V gene: TRBV28
D gene: NA
J gene: TRBJ2-3
clone size: NA

CDR3 protein: CASFVAGEGNEQFF
CDR3 DNA: TGCGCCAGCTTCGTGGCGGGGGAGGGGAATGAGCAGTTCTTC
V gene: TRBV10-2
D gene: TRBD2
J gene: TRBJ2-1
clone size: NA

CDR3 protein: CASSPGTGYAGELFF
CDR3 DNA: TGTGCCAGCAGCCCCGGGACAGGGTATGCCGGGGAGCTGTTTTTT
V gene: TRBV7-9
D gene: TRBD1
J gene: TRBJ2-2
clone size: once

CDR3 protein: CSAGSALAFF
CDR3 DNA: TGCAGTGCTGGGAGCGCGCTGGCTTTCTTT
V gene: TRBV20-1
D gene: NA
J gene: TRBJ1-1
clone size: few

CDR3 protein: CASSFPGFHQPQHF
CDR3 DNA: TGTGCCAGCAGCTTTCCGGGCTTCCATCAGCCCCAGCATTTT
V gene: TRBV7-2
D gene: NA
J gene: TRBJ1-5
clone size: once

CDR3 protein: CASSLGGRETQYF
CDR3 DNA: TGTGCCAGCAGCTTGGGGGGCCGAGAGACCCAGTACTTC
V gene: TRBV7-8
D gene: NA
J gene: TRBJ2-5
clone size: NA

CDR3 protein: CASSVGTFSTDTQYF
CDR3 DNA: TGTGCCAGCAGCGTAGGGACCTTTAGCACAGATACGCAGTATTTT
V gene: TRBV9
D gene: NA
J gene: TRBJ2-3
clone size: NA

CDR3 protein: CASSGSSGYQETQYF
CDR3 DNA: TGTGCCAGCAGTGGTTCTAGCGGATACCAAGAGACCCAGTACTTC
V gene: TRBV2
D gene: TRBD2
J gene: TRBJ2-5
clone size: few

CDR3 protein: CASSSGTFDGELFF
CDR3 DNA: TGTGCCAGCAGCTCCGGGACTTTTGACGGGGAGCTGTTTTTT
V gene: TRBV7-7
D gene: NA
J gene: TRBJ2-2
clone size: NA

CDR3 protein: CASSEAVWTLTDTQYF
CDR3 DNA: TGTGCCAGCAGTGAAGCTGTGTGGACTCTCACAGATACGCAGTATTTT
V gene: TRBV6-1
D gene: NA
J gene: TRBJ2-3
clone size: NA

CDR3 protein: CASSVAGQNTEAFF
CDR3 DNA: TGTGCCAGCAGCGTCGCAGGGCAGAACACTGAAGCTTTCTTT
V gene: TRBV9
D gene: NA
J gene: TRBJ1-1
clone size: NA

CDR3 protein: CAISEPPHRGLGYTF
CDR3 DNA: TGTGCCATCAGTGAGCCCCCCCACAGGGGGCTAGGCTACACCTTC
V gene: TRBV10-3
D gene: TRBD1
J gene: TRBJ1-2
clone size: NA

CDR3 protein: CASSPGTRNQPQHF
CDR3 DNA: TGTGCCAGCAGCCCGGGGACGCGGAATCAGCCCCAGCATTTT
V gene: TRBV7-2
D gene: NA
J gene: TRBJ1-5
clone size: once

CDR3 protein: CASSFVRREGSPLHF
CDR3 DNA: TGTGCCAGCAGTTTTGTGCGAAGGGAAGGCTCACCCCTCCACTTT
V gene: TRBV28
D gene: NA
J gene: TRBJ1-6
clone size: once

CDR3 protein: CASSLNRDRGETQYF
CDR3 DNA: TGTGCCAGCAGCTTGAACCGGGACAGGGGAGAGACCCAGTACTTC
V gene: TRBV5-6
D gene: TRBD1
J gene: TRBJ2-5
clone size: NA

CDR3 protein: CASSSRMNTEAFF
CDR3 DNA: TGTGCCAGCAGCTCAAGAATGAACACTGAAGCTTTCTTT
V gene: TRBV7-7
D gene: NA
J gene: TRBJ1-1
clone size: NA

CDR3 protein: CASSSPGRRNTEAFF
CDR3 DNA: TGTGCCAGCAGCTCCCCCGGGAGGAGGAACACTGAAGCTTTCTTT
V gene: TRBV5-4
D gene: NA
J gene: TRBJ1-1
clone size: NA

CDR3 protein: CASSPQTGQTNEKLFF
CDR3 DNA: TGTGCCAGCAGCCCCCAGACAGGACAAACAAATGAAAAACTGTTTTTT
V gene: TRBV5-4
D gene: NA
J gene: TRBJ1-4
clone size: NA

CDR3 protein: CASRGTAREQFF
CDR3 DNA: TGTGCCAGCAGGGGGACGGCCCGGGAGCAGTTCTTC
V gene: TRBV2
D gene: NA
J gene: TRBJ2-1
clone size: NA

CDR3 protein: CASSRPGYVTDTQYF
CDR3 DNA: TGTGCCAGCAGCCGGCCAGGATATGTGACAGATACGCAGTATTTT
V gene: TRBV5-4
D gene: NA
J gene: TRBJ2-3
clone size: NA

CDR3 protein: CASSIRADTEAFF
CDR3 DNA: TGTGCCAGCTCAATTCGGGCGGACACTGAAGCTTTCTTT
V gene: TRBV18
D gene: NA
J gene: TRBJ1-1
clone size: few

CDR3 protein: CASSEEGFGNQPQHF
CDR3 DNA: TGTGCCAGCAGTGAAGAGGGATTTGGCAATCAGCCCCAGCATTTT
V gene: TRBV6-1
D gene: NA
J gene: TRBJ1-5
clone size: NA

CDR3 protein: CASSLEYIGGYTF
CDR3 DNA: TGTGCCAGCAGCTTGGAATACATAGGGGGCTACACCTTC
V gene: TRBV5-5
D gene: NA
J gene: TRBJ1-2
clone size: NA

CDR3 protein: CASKVGSGANVLTF
CDR3 DNA: TGTGCCAGCAAGGTGGGCTCTGGGGCCAACGTCCTGACTTTC
V gene: TRBV6-5
D gene: NA
J gene: TRBJ2-6
clone size: NA